These 5 T cell receptor beta chains originate from one sample sequenced in a study of T cell responses to AZD1222 COVID-19 vaccine. The method was immunoSEQ multiplex PCR; TCRdb's version includes in-frame clones alone and lacks a portion of them. The data show 75,000 to 85,000 clones, 75% to 90% seen once. The material sequenced was peripheral blood, taken on day 0 of AZD1222 vaccination. These receptors were taken from an adult in good health.

The chain links TRBV11-3 to TRBJ2-1, with 7 bases that match TRBD2. Germline loops: CDR1 SGHNT, CDR2 YENEEA. J lost 5 bases, V lost 5 bases, and 15 bases had no gene match. The CDR3 has 17 residues. DNA for the CDR3: TGTGCCAGCAGCCCACCCGGGGGTAGCGGGCCGAACAATGAGCAGTTCTTC. Its protein is CASSPPGGSGPNNEQFF.

This chain uses TRBV5-4 with TRBJ2-3; the D gene is possibly TRBD2 (6 bases). The CDR3 totals 17 residues. Germline V lookup: CDR1 SGHNT, CDR2 YYREEE (reference sequence). V was clipped by 4 bases and J by 7 bases, with 25 bases between them. DNA for the CDR3: TGTGCCAGCAGCCCCCCGCCCCCGGCGGGATACCTCAATACGCAGTATTTT. This codes for CASSPPPPAGYLNTQYF.

This chain links TRBV5-1 with TRBJ2-1, with unresolved D. CDR1 SGHRS and CDR2 YFSETQ come from the germline V gene. V shed 0 bases and J shed 4 bases, with 8 bases lying between them. The CDR3 has 14 amino acids. CDR3: CASSLAGPYNEQFF. CDR3 coding DNA: TGCGCCAGCAGCTTGGCCGGGCCTTACAATGAGCAGTTCTTC. Using reference TRBV5-1 and TRBJ2-1 for the parts outside the CDR3, the full variable domain is KAGVTQTPRYLIKTRGQQVTLSCSPISGHRSVSWYQQTPGQGLQFLFEYFSETQRNKGNFPGRFSGRQFSNSRSEMNVSTLELGDSALYLCASSLAGPYNEQFFGPGTRLTVL.

In its sample, this clone was seen once. The chain has TRBV2 and TRBJ1-1; TRBD1 might be the D (5 bases). Germline V gene data show CDR1 as SNHLY and CDR2 as FYNNEI. With 7 bases removed from V and 0 bases from J, the gap between germline ends came to 12 bases. The CDR3 has 14 residues. CDR3 coding DNA: TGTGCCAGCACCGTCACAGGCTTGAACACTGAAGCTTTCTTT. Residues: CASTVTGLNTEAFF.

V and J are TRBV11-3 and TRBJ2-1; 8 bases line up with TRBD2. Germline CDR1 reads SGHNT; CDR2 reads YENEEA. The length of the CDR3 is 16 residues. V was pared by 6 bases and J by 8 bases, with 15 bases of the junction left unmatched. The CDR3 reads CASRNRDGRASDEQFF. In DNA, the CDR3 is TGTGCCAGCAGGAACCGAGACGGGAGGGCCTCGGATGAGCAGTTCTTC.